This T cell receptor (beta chain) was identified during a study of cytomegalovirus exposure and HLA in healthy donors. The PCR used 60 Vbeta and 13 Jbeta primers. Data came from immunoSEQ multiplex PCR; TCRdb stores just in-frame clones and leaves some out. The sample holds over 150,000 clones, more than 80% seen once. The table lists this clone with a count of one. Its antigen is as yet unknown. Study outcomes and limitations: Among CMV-associated TCR beta chains, most appeared HLA-restricted in a later analysis. Presence/absence analyses treated sequencing depth as roughly uniform across donors. Later analysis demonstrated an association between a missense DCLRE1C variant and TCR beta V- and J-gene trimming.

This TCR was sampled from a boy aged 5 to 17 in good health and CMV-seronegative. The sequenced material came from PBMCs.

The CDR3: CASSGGNEQFF. The CDR3 DNA is TGTGCCAGCAGTGGGGGGAATGAGCAGTTCTTC. The chain couples TRBV27 to TRBJ2-1, with TRBD2 as a possible D gene (6 bases). V was pared by 5 bases and J by 7 bases, with 6 bases between. Germline CDR1 MNHEY, CDR2 SMNVEV (reference sequence). The CDR3 runs to 11 residues.